The 5 T cell receptor beta chains below come from one sample, sequenced in a study of T cells after yellow fever vaccination. TCRdb processed the 5' RACE reads anew with MiXCR; each CDR3 protein has one entry. The sample yields roughly 350,000 distinct CDR3 sequences, approximately 4% seen once. The specimen comprised PBMCs, sampled 5 days after the yellow fever booster vaccination. These receptor sequences come from a man between 18 and 29 years old who received the YFV17D yellow fever vaccine.

This clonotype has at least ten counts. J is TRBJ1-4 and V is TRBV7-9; 9 nucleotides align to TRBD1. Trimming cost V 4 bases and J 5 bases; bases outside gene matches: 2. The CDR3 totals 14 residues. The germline V gene has CDR1 SEHNR and CDR2 FQNEAQ (reference sequence). Here the CDR3 reads CASSWGQGNEKLFF. The CDR3 DNA sequence: TGTGCCAGCAGCTGGGGACAGGGAAATGAAAAACTGTTTTTT. The full variable domain, rest sourced from reference TRBV7-9 and TRBJ1-4, is DTGVSQNPRHKITKRGQNVTFRCDPISEHNRLYWYRQTLGQGPEFLTYFQNEAQLEKSRLLSDRFSAERPKGSFSTLEIQRTEQGDSAMYLCASSWGQGNEKLFFGSGTQLSVL.

There are a few counts of this clonotype. The chain carries TRBV4-1 and TRBJ2-5; 8 bases are shared with TRBD2. Germline CDR1 and CDR2: MGHRA and YSYEKL. The ends lost 3 bases at V and 6 bases at J; junction bases unmatched: 6. CDR3 size: 14 residues. The CDR3 region is CASSQPRTSQTQYF. Written as DNA, the CDR3 is TGCGCCAGCAGCCAGCCCAGGACTAGCCAGACCCAGTACTTC.

The chain joins TRBV20-1 to TRBJ2-5; 12 nucleotides match TRBD2. V shed 3 bases and J 4 bases; nucleotides not matched to a gene: 6. Germline CDR1 is DFQATT and CDR2 is SNEGSKA (reference sequence). The CDR3 consists of 15 residues. CDR3 protein: CSASPSGGVLETQYF. The CDR3 bases are TGCAGTGCTAGCCCTAGCGGGGGGGTTCTAGAGACCCAGTACTTC.

This clonotype was seen ten or more times. This chain links TRBV7-9 with TRBJ2-2; either TRBD1 or TRBD2 may supply D (5 bases each). CDR1 is SEHNR, CDR2 FQNEAQ, per germline (reference sequence). V lost 5 bases to trimming and J lost 5 bases, with 15 bases between them. The CDR3 loop spans 15 amino acids. CDR3 residues: CASSPEGRGTGELFF. The CDR3, as DNA: TGTGCCAGCAGCCCAGAGGGGCGAGGGACCGGGGAGCTGTTTTTT. Using reference TRBV7-9 and TRBJ2-2 for the parts outside the CDR3, the full variable domain is DTGVSQNPRHKITKRGQNVTFRCDPISEHNRLYWYRQTLGQGPEFLTYFQNEAQLEKSRLLSDRFSAERPKGSFSTLEIQRTEQGDSAMYLCASSPEGRGTGELFFGEGSRLTVL.

Only a few counts were recorded for this clonotype. Germline and junction disagree at one end, which may indicate a read error. The V call is TRBV4-2, the J call TRBJ2-5; 9 bases line up with TRBD2. Per the germline V gene, CDR1 is LGHNA and CDR2 is YNFKEQ. There are 16 residues in the CDR3. The CDR3 DNA is TGTGCCAGCAGCCAAAATAGCGGGGGCGACCAAGATACCCAGTACTTC. It codes for CASSQNSGGDQDTQYF.